These 5 T cell receptor beta chains came from one sample sequenced in a study of metastatic and nonmetastatic thyroid tumors. TCRdb re-called the PCR reads through MiXCR. Seen here are 25,000 to 35,000 clones, approximately 17% observed once, and the top ten hold 4% to 5.5%. Every patient underwent thyroid surgery untreated. The sample consisted of blood. The receptors were gathered from a female donor with papillary thyroid cancer or a benign thyroid nodule (not recorded which). Some clones in this sample may be carry-over from other donors' samples.

This clone was observed many times. V is TRBV25-1 and J is TRBJ2-5; 8 nucleotides align to TRBD1. Per the germline V gene, CDR1 is MGHDK and CDR2 is SYGVNS. V lost 4 bases and J lost 1; bases outside the gene matches: 20. This CDR3 comprises 20 residues. The CDR3 nucleotides are TGTGCCAGCAGTGGTCTGAAAAGGACAGGGCGAGAAGACGGCCAAGAGACCCAGTACTTC. It translates to CASSGLKRTGREDGQETQYF. The full variable domain, rest sourced from reference TRBV25-1 and TRBJ2-5, is EADIYQTPRYLVIGTGKKITLECSQTMGHDKMYWYQQDPGMELHLIHYSYGVNSTEKGDLSSESTVSRIRTEHFPLTLESARPSHTSQYLCASSGLKRTGREDGQETQYFGPGTRLLVL.

In its sample, this clone ranks as medium-sized. The CDR3 nucleotides are TGCGCCAGCAGCCCCTCGGACAGGTTCCAGGTAGAGCAGTACTTC. Protein: CASSPSDRFQVEQYF. The V gene is TRBV4-1, the J gene TRBJ2-7; 7 nucleotides align to TRBD1. Trimming removed 4 bases from V and 7 bases from J; junction bases left unmatched: 13. This CDR3 has 15 residues. Germline CDR1 and CDR2: MGHRA and YSYEKL.

In this sample, this clone turned up many times. The chain joins TRBV7-9 to TRBJ1-1; unclear D gene. Between the trimmed V and J ends, which lost 5 bases and 3 bases, there was a span of 13 bases. Per the germline V gene, CDR1 is SEHNR and CDR2 is FQNEAQ (reference sequence). The CDR3 has 14 amino acids. CDR3 in amino acids: CASSRGRVDTEAFF. DNA for the CDR3: TGTGCCAGCAGCCGGGGTAGAGTTGACACTGAAGCTTTCTTT. The complete variable domain, with remaining parts taken from reference TRBV7-9 and TRBJ1-1, reads DTGVSQNPRHKITKRGQNVTFRCDPISEHNRLYWYRQTLGQGPEFLTYFQNEAQLEKSRLLSDRFSAERPKGSFSTLEIQRTEQGDSAMYLCASSRGRVDTEAFFGQGTRLTVV.

At least ten counts were recorded for this clone. The V call is TRBV7-8, the J call TRBJ2-2; D gene ambiguous. Germline CDR1 is SGHVS and CDR2 is FQNEAQ. Trimming took 6 bases from V and 3 from J, leaving 11 bases between them. This CDR3 is built from 14 residues. Written as DNA, the CDR3 is TGTGCCAGCAGTTTGATGGGTCACACCGGGGAGCTGTTTTTT. Translating gives CASSLMGHTGELFF.

This clone was seen repeatedly, ten times or more. The chain couples TRBV4-1 to TRBJ2-3, with a possible D match to TRBD2 (6 bases). The CDR3 length is 12 residues. CDR1 MGHRA and CDR2 YSYEKL come from the germline V gene. The V end was cut by 6 bases, the J end by 4 bases, with 8 bases between. Here the CDR3 DNA reads TGCGCCAGCAGTGGACTACCAGATACGCAGTATTTT. It is translated as CASSGLPDTQYF.